This T cell receptor beta chain was observed in a study of control samples from healthy donors and cancer patients. In germline, CDR1 is SEHNR, CDR2 FQNEAQ (reference sequence). With 7 bases removed from V and 1 base from J, the gap between germline ends came to 10 bases. The CDR3 contains 13 residues. The protocol was immunoSEQ multiplex PCR, while the TCRdb copy is restricted to in-frame clones and leaves out a portion. The data contain more than 150,000 clones, over 90% of them singletons. This rearrangement joins TRBV7-9 to TRBJ1-1; tentatively, D is TRBD1 (5 bases). The clonotype was recovered from a man in his fifties in good health. The sequencing input was blood. The CDR3, as DNA: TGTGCCAGCACCTTCGGGACGAACACTGAAGCTTTCTTT. Amino acids: CASTFGTNTEAFF.